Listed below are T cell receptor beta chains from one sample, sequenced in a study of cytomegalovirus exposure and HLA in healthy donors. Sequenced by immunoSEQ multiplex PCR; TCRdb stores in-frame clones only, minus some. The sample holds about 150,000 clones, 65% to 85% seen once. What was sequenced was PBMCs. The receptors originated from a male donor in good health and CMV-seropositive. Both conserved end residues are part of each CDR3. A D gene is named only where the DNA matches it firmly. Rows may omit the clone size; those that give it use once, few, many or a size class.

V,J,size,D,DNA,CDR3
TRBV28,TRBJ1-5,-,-,TGTGCCAGCAGGGAGATGGGTCAGCCCCAGCATTTT,CASREMGQPQHF
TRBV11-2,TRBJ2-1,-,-,TGTGCCAGCAGCTCACAAGGGGCCTGGCGGAATGAGCAGTTCTTC,CASSSQGAWRNEQFF
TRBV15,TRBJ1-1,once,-,TGTGCCACCAGCAGAGATCTAGGGGCACGTGATGCTTTCTTT,CATSRDLGARDAFF
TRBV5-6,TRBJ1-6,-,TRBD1,TGTGCCAGCAGCATAGGGACAGCCTATAATTCACCCCTCCACTTT,CASSIGTAYNSPLHF
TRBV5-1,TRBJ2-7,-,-,TGCGCCAGCAGCTTGGCCAGTCCCTACGAGCAGTACTTC,CASSLASPYEQYF
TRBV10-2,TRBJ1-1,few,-,TGCGCCAGCAGTGAGTATTCGAGGCATACTGAAGCTTTCTTT,CASSEYSRHTEAFF
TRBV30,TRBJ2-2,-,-,TGTGCCTGGACAAGGGGGAACACCGGGGAGCTGTTTTTT,CAWTRGNTGELFF
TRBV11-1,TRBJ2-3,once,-,TGTGCCAGCAGCAAGGGGGAGGGGCCAGATACGCAGTATTTT,CASSKGEGPDTQYF
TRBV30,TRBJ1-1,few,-,TGTGCCTGGAGTTTCGGACTCGTGAACACTGAAGCTTTCTTT,CAWSFGLVNTEAFF
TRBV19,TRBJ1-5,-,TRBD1,TGTGCCAGTCCGGACAGGCTCTATAGCAATCAGCCCCAGCATTTT,CASPDRLYSNQPQHF
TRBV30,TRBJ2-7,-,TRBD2,TGTGCCTGGGTGACTAGCGGGAGTTACGAGCAGTACTTC,CAWVTSGSYEQYF
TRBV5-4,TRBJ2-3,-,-,TGTGCCAGCAGCTTCCTAGCAGATACGCAGTATTTT,CASSFLADTQYF
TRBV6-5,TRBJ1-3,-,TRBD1,TGTGCCAGCAGTTACTCGGGACAGTCTGGAAACACCATATATTTT,CASSYSGQSGNTIYF
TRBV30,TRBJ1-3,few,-,TGTGCCTGGTCATCTGGAAACACCATATATTTT,CAWSSGNTIYF
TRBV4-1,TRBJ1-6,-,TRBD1,TGCGCCAGCAGCCAAAGACAGGGGCCGGGGAATTCACCCCTCCACTTT,CASSQRQGPGNSPLHF
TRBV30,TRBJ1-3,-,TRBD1,TGTGCCTCGGACAGGAGCTCTGGAAACACCATATATTTT,CASDRSSGNTIYF
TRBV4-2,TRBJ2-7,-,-,TGTGCCAGCAGCCAAGATGCATTGCAGTACGAGCAGTACTTC,CASSQDALQYEQYF
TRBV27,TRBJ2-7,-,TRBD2,TGTGCCAGCAGTCGTCCCCTAACCGGGACTAGCGCCTCCTACGAGCAGTACTTC,CASSRPLTGTSASYEQYF
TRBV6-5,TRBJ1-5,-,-,TGTGCCAGCAGGGAACAGGGAAATAGCAATCAGCCCCAGCATTTT,CASREQGNSNQPQHF
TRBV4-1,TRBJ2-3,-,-,TGCGCCAGCAGCCAGCAAGCGGGTCGGCGGAGTACAGATACGCAGTATTTT,CASSQQAGRRSTDTQYF
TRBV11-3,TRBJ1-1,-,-,TGTGCCAGCAGCTCCAAAATGAACACTGAAGCTTTCTTT,CASSSKMNTEAFF
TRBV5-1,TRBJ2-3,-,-,TGCGCCAGCAGCTTTCAGGGCACAGATACGCAGTATTTT,CASSFQGTDTQYF
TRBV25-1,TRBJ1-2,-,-,TGTGCCACCTGGGAGCGAGGGAACTATGGCTACACCTTC,CATWERGNYGYTF
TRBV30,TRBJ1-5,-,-,TGTGCCTGGAGTGCAAAGACAGACAGGCAGCCCCAGCATTTT,CAWSAKTDRQPQHF
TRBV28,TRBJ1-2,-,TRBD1,TGTGCCAGCAGTGCCGGGACAGGGGTTCTGTTGGATGGCTACACCTTC,CASSAGTGVLLDGYTF
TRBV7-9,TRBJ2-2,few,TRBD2,TGTGCCAGCAGCTTCGGACTAGCCAGGCAGGGGGAGCTGTTTTTT,CASSFGLARQGELFF
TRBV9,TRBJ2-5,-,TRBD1,TGTGCCAGCAGCGCCGGACAGGGGGGCGGAGGAGAGACCCAGTACTTC,CASSAGQGGGGETQYF
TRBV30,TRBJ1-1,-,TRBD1,TGTGCCTGGAGTTGGTCCAACAGGGGGTTCACTGAAGCTTTCTTT,CAWSWSNRGFTEAFF
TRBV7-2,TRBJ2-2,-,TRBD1,TGTGCCAGCAGCTTGCGTGGGACAGGGGGCAACACCGGGGAGCTGTTTTTT,CASSLRGTGGNTGELFF
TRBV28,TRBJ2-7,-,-,TGTGCCAGCAGAGAGCTCCCCTACGAGCAGTACTTC,CASRELPYEQYF
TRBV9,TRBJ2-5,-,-,TGTGCCAGCAGCGTAGCTGTATCAGAAGAGACCCAGTACTTC,CASSVAVSEETQYF
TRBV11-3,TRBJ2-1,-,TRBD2,TGTGCCAGCAGCGGGCTAGCGGGAGTCTCCTACAATGAGCAGTTCTTC,CASSGLAGVSYNEQFF
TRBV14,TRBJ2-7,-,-,TGTGCCAGCAGTGGTACAGGAGTCTCCTACGAGCAGTACTTC,CASSGTGVSYEQYF
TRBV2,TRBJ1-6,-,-,TGTGCCAGCAGTGACGGCCGGGATTCACCCCTCCACTTT,CASSDGRDSPLHF
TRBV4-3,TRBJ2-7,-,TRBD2,TGCGCCAGCAGCCAAGATCTAGCGGGAGGGTACGAGCAGTACTTC,CASSQDLAGGYEQYF
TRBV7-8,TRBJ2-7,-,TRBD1,TGTGCCAGCAGCGCCTCCGGACAGGGTTACTACGAGCAGTACTTC,CASSASGQGYYEQYF
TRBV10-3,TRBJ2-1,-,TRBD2,TGTGCCATTATGCCGGGACTAGCGGGCCGGAGCTCCTACAATGAGCAGTTCTTC,CAIMPGLAGRSSYNEQFF
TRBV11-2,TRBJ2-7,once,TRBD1,TGTGCCAGCAGCTTAGGGGCCGGGACAGGAGCCTACGAGCAGTACTTC,CASSLGAGTGAYEQYF
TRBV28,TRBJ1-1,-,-,TGTGCCAGCACCCTTGGAGTGGCTGAAGCTTTCTTT,CASTLGVAEAFF
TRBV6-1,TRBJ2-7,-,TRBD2,TGTGCCATCTTTTTAGCGGGAGTAGCGTACGAGCAGTACTTC,CAIFLAGVAYEQYF
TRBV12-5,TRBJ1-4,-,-,TGTGCTAGTGGTTTCCCCGGCCACGGGGAAAAACTGTTTTTT,CASGFPGHGEKLFF
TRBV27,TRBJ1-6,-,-,TGTGCCAGCAGCGGACAAGGAAATTCACCCCTCCACTTT,CASSGQGNSPLHF
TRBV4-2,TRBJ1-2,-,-,TGTGCCAGCAGCCAAGAAGTTAAAGGTCTGAGCGGGGCTCTAGCTAACTATGGCTACACCTTC,CASSQEVKGLSGALANYGYTF
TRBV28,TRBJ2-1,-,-,TGTGCCAGCAGTCTAGGGGGTTTTGGGAGCTCCTACAATGAGCAGTTCTTC,CASSLGGFGSSYNEQFF
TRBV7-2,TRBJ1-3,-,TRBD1,TGTGCCAGCAGCGGACAGGGGGCCTCTGGAAACACCATATATTTT,CASSGQGASGNTIYF
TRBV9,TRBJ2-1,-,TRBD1,TGTGCCAGCAGCGGGACAGGGGGCTACAATGAGCAGTTCTTC,CASSGTGGYNEQFF
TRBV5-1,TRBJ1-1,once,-,TGCGCCAGCAGCTTGGGGGGGGACGCAGAAACTGAAGCTTTCTTT,CASSLGGDAETEAFF
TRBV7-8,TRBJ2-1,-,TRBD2,TGTGCCAGCAGCCTCGGGACTAGCGGGTTCTACAATGAGCAGTTCTTC,CASSLGTSGFYNEQFF
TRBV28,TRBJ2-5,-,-,TGTGCCAGCAGTTTGTTGGCAGGGGACCAAGAGACCCAGTACTTC,CASSLLAGDQETQYF
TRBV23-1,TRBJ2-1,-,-,TGCGCCAGCAGTCCCGCGGAGCAGTTCTTC,CASSPAEQFF
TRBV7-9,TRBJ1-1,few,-,TGTTCCAGCAGCACAGGCGGCACTGAAGCTTTCTTT,CSSSTGGTEAFF
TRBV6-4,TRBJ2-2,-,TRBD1,TGTGCCAGCAGTGACCTTCCGGGACAGGGGCGGCGGGAGCTGTTTTTT,CASSDLPGQGRRELFF
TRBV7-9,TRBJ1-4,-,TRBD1,TGTGCCAGCAGCTTAGGGGACAGGCCAAATGAAAAACTGTTTTTT,CASSLGDRPNEKLFF
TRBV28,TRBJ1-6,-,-,TGTGCCAGCCGCTCCTTCAGGGTAAATTCACCCCTCCACTTT,CASRSFRVNSPLHF
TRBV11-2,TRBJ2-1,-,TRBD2,TGTGCCAGCAGCTGGACTAGCGGGAGCATCGGAAATGAGCAGTTCTTC,CASSWTSGSIGNEQFF
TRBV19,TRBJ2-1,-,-,TGTGCCAGTATAAGCGGTTCGGCCTACAATGAGCAGTTCTTC,CASISGSAYNEQFF
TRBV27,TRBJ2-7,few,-,TGTGCCAGCAGTTCAGGGGAGTTGGGCGAGCAGTACTTC,CASSSGELGEQYF
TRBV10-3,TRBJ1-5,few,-,TGTGCCACCCGGGACACCCATAGCAATCAGCCCCAGCATTTT,CATRDTHSNQPQHF
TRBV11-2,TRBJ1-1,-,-,TGTGCCAGCAGACCTACGCAGGGGCCGGGGAACACTGAAGCTTTCTTT,CASRPTQGPGNTEAFF
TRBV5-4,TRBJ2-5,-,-,TGTGCCAGCAGCTCCCGGGACATCCAAGAGACCCAGTACTTC,CASSSRDIQETQYF